What follows are 15 T cell receptor beta chains derived from one specimen sequenced in a study of response to subunit inactivated influenza vaccine. MiXCR, applied by TCRdb to the RT-PCR reads, yields one record per CDR3 protein. The sample has a few hundred thousand distinct CDR3 sequences, about 11% seen once. These data were also filed under a second study, of T cells expressing NK-cell markers. That paper adds: The authors generated TCR beta cDNA through 5'RACE template switching with UMIs.

Specimen: PBMCs from blood, collected on the day of vaccination. The source is a man in his fifties or sixties who received an inactivated influenza vaccine.

The rearrangement uses TRBV20-1 and TRBJ2-3, with 13 bases lining up with TRBD2. Germline CDR1 is DFQATT and CDR2 is SNEGSKA (reference sequence). With 3 bases clipped from V and 6 bases from J, the junction kept 3 bases outside the gene matches. The CDR3 spans 14 residues. This CDR3 reads CSASTSGGVDTQYF. The CDR3 nucleotides read TGCAGTGCTAGTACTAGCGGGGGGGTGGATACGCAGTATTTT.

The J gene is TRBJ1-6, the V gene TRBV5-5; TRBD1 might be the D (5 bases). The V gene's germline CDR1 is SGHKS and CDR2 YYEKEE (reference sequence). The length of the CDR3 is 15 residues. With 1 base removed from V and 7 bases from J, the gap between germline ends came to 12 bases. CDR3 sequence: CASSLYGTLNSPLHF. The CDR3 DNA is TGTGCCAGCAGCTTGTACGGGACTTTGAATTCACCCCTCCACTTT.

This chain links TRBV4-3 with TRBJ2-1; D is unclear. The germline V gene encodes CDR1 LGHNA and CDR2 YSLEER. V was cut by 0 bases and J by 10 bases, with 10 bases left in between. The CDR3 contains 13 residues. CDR3 DNA sequence: TGCGCCAGCAGCCAAGATCTGGCGACCGAGCAGTTCTTC. This sequence encodes CASSQDLATEQFF.

In its sample, this clonotype was seen a few times. This sequence joins TRBV20-1 and TRBJ1-5; 7 positions agree with TRBD1. The CDR3 spans 15 residues. V was clipped by 1 base and J by 1 base; unmatched bases: 4. The V gene's germline CDR1 is DFQATT and CDR2 SNEGSKA (reference sequence). CDR3 sequence: CSARVAGGSNQPQHF. The CDR3 DNA sequence: TGCAGTGCTAGAGTAGCAGGGGGGAGCAATCAGCCCCAGCATTTT.

J is TRBJ2-3 and V is TRBV5-1, with 10 bases lining up with TRBD2. The length of the CDR3 is 15 residues. With 7 bases clipped from V and 6 bases from J, the junction kept 11 bases outside the gene matches. Germline V lookup: CDR1 SGHRS, CDR2 YFSETQ. CDR3 sequence: CASGASGRELDTQYF. The DNA for the CDR3 is TGCGCCAGCGGCGCTAGCGGGAGAGAGTTGGATACGCAGTATTTT.

This clonotype was counted a few times. The rearrangement uses TRBV6-5 and TRBJ2-2; 7 bases line up with TRBD1. The CDR3 has 18 amino acids. The germline gives CDR1 MNHEY, CDR2 SVGAGI. J gave up 8 bases and V 0 bases, and 15 bases lay outside the gene matches. The CDR3 spells CASSYSIRDSTSPGELFF. DNA for the CDR3: TGTGCCAGCAGTTACTCGATACGGGACAGCACCTCTCCTGGGGAGCTGTTTTTT.

This chain connects TRBV24-1 to TRBJ2-5, with 7 bases lining up with TRBD1. The CDR3 is 14 amino acids. CDR1 and CDR2 from the germline V gene are KGHDR and SFDVKD. The V and J ends lost 4 bases and 1 base, in that order; junction bases with no gene match: 2. The CDR3: CATSEQGSQETQYF. The DNA for the CDR3 is TGTGCCACCAGTGAACAGGGGAGCCAAGAGACCCAGTACTTC.

V and J are TRBV4-1 and TRBJ2-1, with unresolved D. CDR1 and CDR2 (germline): MGHRA, YSYEKL. The ends were cut back, 5 bases at V and 5 bases at J, with 19 bases in the middle. This CDR3 contains 16 residues. Written as DNA, the CDR3 is TGCGCCAGCAGCAGGCAAGACGGAAGACCCAACAATGAGCAGTTCTTC. Its translation is CASSRQDGRPNNEQFF.

The rearrangement links TRBV20-1 to TRBJ2-1; 9 bases agree with TRBD2. The V gene's germline CDR1 is DFQATT and CDR2 SNEGSKA (reference sequence). CDR3 length equals 15 residues. After removal of 4 bases from V and 8 bases from J, the junction contained 12 bases not matched to a gene. CDR3 DNA sequence: TGCAGTGCTAACCAGGTAGCGGGAGTGATTGATGAGCAGTTCTTC. Protein: CSANQVAGVIDEQFF.

The table lists this clonotype with a count of one. The J gene is TRBJ2-1, the V gene TRBV6-1; 11 bases align to TRBD1. This CDR3 region has 15 residues. CDR1 and CDR2 (germline): MNHNS, SASEGT. Germline trimming cut 5 bases from V and 7 bases from J; bases unmatched to any gene: 7. CDR3 amino acids: CASSPWTGGTNEQFF. The CDR3 DNA reads TGTGCCAGCAGTCCCTGGACAGGGGGCACAAATGAGCAGTTCTTC.

This clonotype was recorded many times. V and J are TRBV21-1 and TRBJ2-7; TRBD2 was called by the table and not checked on the DNA. TRBV21-1 is shown as a pseudogene. This CDR3 has 17 amino acids. CDR3 sequence: CASSKSGCGRARNEQYF. Written as DNA, the CDR3 is TGTGCCAGCAGCAAAAGTGGGTGCGGGAGGGCTCGGAACGAGCAGTACTTC.

This clonotype was counted between two and nine times. The rearrangement uses TRBV10-3 and TRBJ1-2; no clear D. Germline CDR1 is ENHRY and CDR2 is SYGVKD. With 0 bases removed from V and 14 bases from J, the gap between germline ends came to 25 bases. The CDR3 has 16 amino acids. The CDR3 sequence: CAISESRNKNPSASTF. CDR3 sequence (DNA): TGTGCCATCAGTGAGTCGCGCAACAAAAACCCCTCTGCGTCGACCTTC.

The chain joins TRBV7-2 to TRBJ2-7; 7 bases are shared with TRBD2. The trim removed 4 bases at V and 2 bases at J, leaving 5 bases unmatched. CDR3 length equals 14 residues. Germline CDR1 is SGHTA and CDR2 is FQGNSA. In nucleotides, the CDR3 is TGTGCCAGCAGCTGGAATCGGGGGGCCTACGAGCAGTACTTC. Translation gives CASSWNRGAYEQYF.

The chain links TRBV6-5 to TRBJ2-7; TRBD1 aligns across 10 bases. V shed 5 bases and J 4 bases; nucleotides not matched to a gene: 8. Germline V gives CDR1 MNHEY, CDR2 SVGAGI. CDR3 length equals 15 residues. The CDR3 reads CASSHDRGRWYEQYF. The CDR3 region has the DNA TGTGCCAGCAGTCACGACAGGGGGCGTTGGTACGAGCAGTACTTC.

The rearrangement uses TRBV20-1 and TRBJ2-1; 9 bases map to TRBD2. V lost 1 base, J lost 0 bases, and 4 bases stayed unmatched. Germline V gene lookup returns CDR1 DFQATT and CDR2 SNEGSKA (reference sequence). CDR3 length: 16 amino acids. This chain's CDR3 is CSARVLAGRSYNEQFF. The CDR3, as DNA: TGCAGTGCTAGAGTACTAGCGGGCCGCTCCTACAATGAGCAGTTCTTC.